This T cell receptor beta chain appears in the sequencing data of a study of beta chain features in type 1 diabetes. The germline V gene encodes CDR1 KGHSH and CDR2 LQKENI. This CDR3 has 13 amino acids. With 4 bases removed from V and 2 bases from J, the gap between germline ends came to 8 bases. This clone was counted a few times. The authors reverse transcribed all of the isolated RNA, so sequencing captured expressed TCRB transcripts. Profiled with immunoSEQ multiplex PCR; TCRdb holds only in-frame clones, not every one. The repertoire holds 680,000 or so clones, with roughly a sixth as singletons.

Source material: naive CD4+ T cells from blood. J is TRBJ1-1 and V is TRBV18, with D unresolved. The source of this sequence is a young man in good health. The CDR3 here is CASSLNPNTEAFF. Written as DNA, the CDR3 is TGTGCCAGCTCACTAAACCCTAACACTGAAGCTTTCTTT.